Below, 32 T cell receptor beta chains from the same sample are listed, as sequenced in a study of response to subunit inactivated influenza vaccine. TCRdb itself ran the RT-PCR reads through MiXCR, one entry per CDR3 protein. The data hold approximately 500,000 distinct CDR3 sequences, with around 13% observed a single time. Sequenced material: PBMCs from blood, taken 40 to 50 days after vaccination. These receptor sequences come from a man in his fifties or sixties who received an inactivated influenza vaccine.

The table lists this clonotype with many counts. J is TRBJ2-3 and V is TRBV12-3 or TRBV12-4, with D unclear. This CDR3 is built from 14 residues. The V gene lost 8 bases and the J gene lost 1 base, with 13 bases spanning the gap. The CDR3 is CASGQTYRTDTQYF. CDR3 sequence (DNA): TGTGCCAGCGGGCAGACGTACCGCACAGATACGCAGTATTTT.

This clonotype was observed a handful of times. The chain couples TRBV29-1 to TRBJ2-3; no clear D gene. V lost 1 base, J lost 0 bases, and 5 bases lay in between. The V gene's germline CDR1 is SQVTM and CDR2 ANQGSEA. This CDR3 has 13 residues. The CDR3: CSVEAQSTDTQYF. The CDR3 DNA follows: TGCAGCGTTGAAGCACAGAGCACAGATACGCAGTATTTT.

The chain is built from TRBV2 and TRBJ2-7; D may be TRBD1 (6 bases). The CDR3 is 14 amino acids. CDR1 and CDR2 from the germline V gene are SNHLY and FYNNEI. V lost 5 bases and J 2 bases, leaving 13 bases between the germline ends. The CDR3 protein is CASSKQGTPYEQYF. The CDR3 nucleotides are TGTGCCAGCAGTAAACAGGGAACACCCTACGAGCAGTACTTC.

This clonotype was seen a few times. V gene TRBV4-3 combines with J gene TRBJ1-6; a weak D match, TRBD1 (5 bases). CDR1 is LGHNA and CDR2 is YSLEER in the germline V gene. V shed 0 bases and J shed 4 bases, with 7 bases lying between them. The CDR3 consists of 15 residues. In DNA, the CDR3 is TGCGCCAGCAGCCAAGACACAGGATATAATTCACCCCTCCACTTT. Translated: CASSQDTGYNSPLHF.

This chain joins TRBV20-1 and TRBJ2-5; 9 bases fit TRBD1. Looked up from germline, CDR1 is DFQATT and CDR2 is SNEGSKA (reference sequence). V gave up 5 bases and J gave up 5 bases; unmatched junction bases: 6. This CDR3 has 13 amino acids. The CDR3 reads CSAVYRGQETQYF. In DNA form, the CDR3 reads TGCAGTGCTGTGTACAGGGGGCAGGAGACCCAGTACTTC.

The V call is TRBV5-1, the J call TRBJ2-1; D is unresolved. Germline loops: CDR1 SGHRS, CDR2 YFSETQ. The CDR3 sequence is 15 residues long. Trimming removed 2 bases at V and 2 bases at J, with 11 bases between. This CDR3 is CASSFLGITYNEQFF. In DNA, the CDR3 is TGCGCCAGCAGCTTTTTGGGGATTACCTACAATGAGCAGTTCTTC.

The chain joins TRBV20-1 to TRBJ2-1; TRBD2 matches 7 bases. CDR1 is DFQATT, CDR2 SNEGSKA, per germline (reference sequence). The CDR3 contains 17 residues. After removal of 6 bases from V and 1 base from J, the junction contained 15 bases not matched to a gene. CDR3 in amino acids: CSANDPKRGGSYNEQFF. The CDR3 DNA is TGCAGTGCAAATGACCCGAAGCGGGGCGGTTCCTACAATGAGCAGTTCTTC.

The sample holds a few counts of this clonotype. The chain uses TRBV6-2 or TRBV6-3 and TRBJ2-5; D gene ambiguous. CDR1 and CDR2 from the germline V gene are MNHEY and SVGEGT. V lost 4 bases and J lost 5, with 14 bases in between. The CDR3 is 14 amino acids. DNA of the CDR3: TGTGCCAGCAGTTTAACATGGACCCGGGAGACCCAGTACTTC. Translating it yields CASSLTWTRETQYF.

This clonotype has just a few counts. The chain couples TRBV7-9 to TRBJ2-3; D is unresolved. Germline CDR1 and CDR2: SEHNR and FQNEAQ (reference sequence). CDR3 length: 13 residues. Trimming removed 1 base at V and 3 bases at J, with 5 bases between. In nucleotides, the CDR3 is TGTGCCAGCAGCTTAGATGCTACAGATACGCAGTATTTT. Protein sequence: CASSLDATDTQYF.

This clonotype showed up many times. This chain uses TRBV6-2 or TRBV6-3 with TRBJ2-1; no definite D call. Germline V gene lookup returns CDR1 MNHEY and CDR2 SVGEGT. V gave up 2 bases and J gave up 12 bases, with 8 bases separating them. The CDR3 is 11 amino acids. The CDR3 region has the DNA TGTGCCAGCAGTTACAACTCTGGGCAGTTCTTC. Protein product: CASSYNSGQFF.

This clonotype showed up just a few times. V usage is TRBV28 and J usage is TRBJ2-2; unclear D gene. The germline V and J ends were trimmed by 6 bases and 5 bases, with 10 bases remaining between them. The CDR3 totals 13 residues. Germline V gene lookup returns CDR1 MDHEN and CDR2 SYDVKM. As DNA, the CDR3 is TGTGCCAGCAGCCTAATAGGTACCGGGGAGCTGTTTTTT. Its protein product is CASSLIGTGELFF. The full variable domain, its missing parts supplied by reference TRBV28 and TRBJ2-2, is DVKVTQSSRYLVKRTGEKVFLECVQDMDHENMFWYRQDPGLGLRLIYFSYDVKMKEKGDIPEGYSVSREKKERFSLILESASTNQTSMYLCASSLIGTGELFFGEGSRLTVL.

Only a few counts were recorded for this clonotype. V is TRBV9 and J is TRBJ2-7; 7 bases agree with TRBD1. Losses at the gene ends were 4 bases for V and 0 bases for J; bases not matched to a gene: 7. The CDR3 contains 15 residues. Germline CDR1 reads SGDLS; CDR2 reads YYNGEE. The DNA for the CDR3 is TGTGCCAGCAGCCTAAGCACAGGGGACTCCTACGAGCAGTACTTC. It encodes CASSLSTGDSYEQYF.

This clonotype has a count of ten or more. This chain links TRBV4-3 with TRBJ2-5; D gene unclear. Trimming shortened V by 2 bases and J by 2 bases, and 9 bases separated the two germline ends. The germline V gene has CDR1 LGHNA and CDR2 YSLEER. The CDR3 runs 14 residues. CDR3: CASSQMSGQETQYF. The CDR3 DNA reads as TGCGCCAGCAGCCAAATGTCAGGTCAAGAGACCCAGTACTTC.

The chain has TRBV2 and TRBJ2-5; D is possibly TRBD1 (6 bases). Trimming removed 6 bases at V and 5 bases at J, with 19 bases between. This CDR3 is 15 amino acids long. In germline, CDR1 is SNHLY, CDR2 FYNNEI. The CDR3 sequence is CASSPGAAGRETQYF. DNA of the CDR3: TGTGCCAGCAGCCCAGGGGCTGCCGGAAGGGAGACCCAGTACTTC. Full variable domain (remainder filled in from reference TRBV2 and TRBJ2-5): EPEVTQTPSHQVTQMGQEVILRCVPISNHLYFYWYRQILGQKVEFLVSFYNNEISEKSEIFDDQFSVERPDGSNFTLKIRSTKLEDSAMYFCASSPGAAGRETQYFGPGTRLLVL.

This sequence joins TRBV4-2 and TRBJ2-7; tentative D call: TRBD2 (6 bases). The length of the CDR3 is 14 residues. Germline V gene lookup returns CDR1 LGHNA and CDR2 YNFKEQ. Trimming left V 1 base short and J 5 bases short, with 12 bases between. The CDR3 DNA is TGTGCCAGCAGCCAAGTCGGGGGAACCCACGAGCAGTACTTC. Its protein is CASSQVGGTHEQYF.

This clonotype was counted at least ten times. The chain has TRBV10-3 and TRBJ2-2; unclear D gene. The CDR3 consists of 13 residues. Trimming removed 7 bases from V and 4 bases from J, with 10 bases in between. CDR1 ENHRY and CDR2 SYGVKD come from the germline V gene. This CDR3 reads CAIKGSGTGELFF. CDR3 nucleotide sequence: TGTGCCATCAAAGGGTCGGGCACCGGGGAGCTGTTTTTT.

A few counts support this clonotype. This chain links TRBV19 with TRBJ2-5; tentative D call: TRBD2 (5 bases). The CDR3 is 13 amino acids. Germline lookup yields CDR1 LNHDA and CDR2 SQIVND (reference sequence). V was shortened by 3 bases and J by 7 bases, with 12 bases between the two germline ends. In DNA form, the CDR3 reads TGTGCCAGTAGTATCGACCGTGAGGGGACCCAGTACTTC. Its protein is CASSIDREGTQYF.

On this clonotype itself: With a much larger clone just one base away, this may be a read error. The genes are TRBV7-8 and TRBJ1-3, with TRBD1 as a possible D gene (6 bases). CDR1 and CDR2 from the germline V gene are SGHVS and FQNEAQ. The CDR3 length is 16 residues. With 5 bases removed from V and 0 bases from J, the gap between germline ends came to 14 bases. The DNA for the CDR3 is TGTGCCAGCAGCGTCGCCACAGGGCACTCTGGAAACACCATATATTTT. Encoded protein: CASSVATGHSGNTIYF.

In its sample, this clonotype was seen many times. V gene TRBV7-2 combines with J gene TRBJ2-3; D remains ambiguous. V was trimmed by 2 bases and J by 6 bases, leaving 9 bases between them. CDR1 is SGHTA, CDR2 FQGNSA, per germline. This CDR3 comprises 13 residues. The CDR3 reads CASSLSGPDTQYF. The CDR3 nucleotides read TGTGCCAGCAGCTTATCCGGCCCCGATACGCAGTATTTT.

There are many counts of this clonotype. The rearrangement joins TRBV29-1 to TRBJ2-1, with 10 bases matching TRBD2. V lost 4 bases to trimming and J lost 5 bases; unmatched junction nucleotides: 5. The CDR3 contains 14 residues. Germline V gives CDR1 SQVTM, CDR2 ANQGSEA. The CDR3 loop reads CSVVRTSGNNEQFF. CDR3 coding DNA: TGCAGCGTTGTCAGGACTAGCGGCAACAATGAGCAGTTCTTC.

Only a few counts were recorded for this clonotype. V and J are TRBV7-9 and TRBJ2-1; D might be TRBD2 (6 bases). Trimming removed 6 bases at V and 6 bases at J, with 15 bases between. The germline CDR1 and CDR2 sequences are SEHNR and FQNEAQ (reference sequence). CDR3 length: 14 residues. DNA of the CDR3: TGTGCCAGCAGAAAGACTAGATCCCCCAATGAGCAGTTCTTC. This gives the protein CASRKTRSPNEQFF.

V gene TRBV7-9 combines with J gene TRBJ2-7; D may match TRBD1 or TRBD2 (5 bases each). The germline V gene has CDR1 SEHNR and CDR2 FQNEAQ (reference sequence). V was shortened by 4 bases and J by 3 bases, with 10 bases between the two germline ends. The CDR3 has 13 residues. CDR3 bases: TGTGCCAGCAGCTCCGGGGCCTACTACGAGCAGTACTTC. Protein product: CASSSGAYYEQYF.

The chain employs TRBV7-2 and TRBJ2-5, with D possibly TRBD1 on 5 matching bases. Germline V gives CDR1 SGHTA, CDR2 FQGNSA. V was pared by 0 bases and J by 11 bases, with 7 bases between. CDR3 length: 11 amino acids. This chain's CDR3 is CASSLAGQQYF. The CDR3 DNA reads TGTGCCAGCAGCTTAGCGGGGCAACAGTACTTC.

For this clonotype: This may be a read error: a much more frequent sequence differs by one nucleotide. V usage is TRBV7-8 and J usage is TRBJ2-3; no clear D gene. CDR3 length equals 14 residues. Per germline, CDR1 SGHVS and CDR2 FQNEAQ. Trimming took off 5 bases at V and 6 bases at J, with 15 bases between the two ends. The DNA for the CDR3 is TGTGCCAGCAGCACCCGGGCAGTCAGCGATACGCAGTATTTT. It is translated as CASSTRAVSDTQYF.

This clonotype has at least ten counts. The rearrangement links TRBV6-6 to TRBJ1-1; D is possibly TRBD1 (5 bases). The germline CDR1 and CDR2 sequences are MNHNY and SVGAGI (reference sequence). The CDR3 length is 10 residues. V dropped 8 bases and J dropped 5 bases, with 6 bases sitting between them. The CDR3 region is CASGGTEAFF. CDR3 nucleotides: TGTGCCAGCGGGGGGACTGAAGCTTTCTTT.

This clonotype was detected many times. The genes are TRBV6-1 and TRBJ2-7; 10 positions match TRBD1. Germline CDR1 and CDR2: MNHNS and SASEGT. Losses at the gene ends were 6 bases for V and 7 bases for J; bases not matched to a gene: 9. The CDR3 covers 14 residues. The CDR3 DNA reads TGTGCCAGCAGGCGTACGGGACAGGGGTGGGAGCAGTACTTC. Translation gives CASRRTGQGWEQYF.

This clonotype came up a few times. CDR3 in amino acids: CASSVDGQGGDTQYF. The CDR3 nucleotides are TGTGCCAGCAGCGTAGATGGTCAGGGAGGAGATACGCAGTATTTT. The chain is built from TRBV9 and TRBJ2-3, with D perhaps TRBD2 (6 bases). Trimming left V 0 bases short and J 5 bases short, with 13 bases between. The CDR3 has 15 amino acids. Per germline, CDR1 SGDLS and CDR2 YYNGEE.

The V and J genes are TRBV7-2 and TRBJ2-1, with a weak D call TRBD2 (6 bases). This CDR3 has 16 amino acids. The V and J ends lost 2 bases and 9 bases respectively, with 20 bases between them. Germline CDR1 is SGHTA and CDR2 is FQGNSA. CDR3 in amino acids: CASSLPLTSRNPEQFF. In nucleotides, the CDR3 is TGTGCCAGCAGCTTACCTTTGACTAGTCGAAATCCTGAGCAGTTCTTC.

This clonotype was seen only a few times. The rearrangement joins TRBV12-3 or TRBV12-4 to TRBJ2-1; D not certain. The CDR3 runs 16 residues. V lost 2 bases and J 3 bases, leaving 14 bases between the germline ends. CDR3 amino acids: CASSLRASTFYNEQFF. The CDR3 DNA follows: TGTGCCAGCAGTTTAAGGGCATCTACGTTCTACAATGAGCAGTTCTTC.

This clonotype was found many times. The V and J genes are TRBV12-3 or TRBV12-4 and TRBJ2-7; D remains ambiguous. The CDR3 loop spans 12 amino acids. V dropped 3 bases and J dropped 4 bases, with 7 bases sitting between them. The CDR3, as DNA: TGTGCCAGCAGTTTGGGGATATACGAGCAGTACTTC. Its protein is CASSLGIYEQYF.

The rearrangement uses TRBV11-2 and TRBJ2-7; the D is unclear. The V end was cut by 6 bases, the J end by 5 bases, with 8 bases between. Germline values: CDR1 SGHAT, CDR2 FQNNGV. The CDR3 totals 11 residues. CDR3 protein: CASSRIHEQYF. The CDR3, as DNA: TGTGCCAGCAGTCGTATCCACGAGCAGTACTTC.

J is TRBJ1-2 and V is TRBV5-1; no clear D. The CDR3 totals 13 residues. Germline V lookup: CDR1 SGHRS, CDR2 YFSETQ. The V gene lost 0 bases and the J gene lost 4 bases, with 7 bases spanning the gap. Here the CDR3 DNA reads TGCGCCAGCAGCTTGGGGGAGGTCTATGGCTACACCTTC. It is translated as CASSLGEVYGYTF.